This T cell receptor beta chain comes out of a study of technical replicates of blood from a handful of donors. The germline V gene has CDR1 LNHNV and CDR2 YYDKDF (reference sequence). The CDR3 is made up of 14 amino acids. Deletions cut 1 base from V and 2 bases from J, with 8 bases between. With respect to this clone: The same CDR3 is also encoded by other DNA sequences in this sample.

Profiling relied on immunoSEQ multiplex PCR, and the TCRdb table lists in-frame clones only, not all of them. The repertoire has about 97,000 clones, about 95% of them found once; the top ten carry approximately 0.33%. This chain connects TRBV15 to TRBJ1-2; tentative D call: TRBD1 (5 bases). Sequenced sample: T cells isolated from PBMCs. The sequence derives from a human donor in good health. CDR3 protein: CATSRGQGNYGYTF. The CDR3 nucleotides read TGTGCCACCAGCAGAGGTCAGGGCAACTATGGCTACACCTTC.